This TCR beta chain was obtained from a study of cytomegalovirus exposure and HLA in healthy donors (dated by TCRdb to about 2017). Broadly, across the study: An earlier analysis of approximately 640 of the donors reported 250 to 300 Gb of sequence data and 117 million unique TCR beta sequences from some 180 million T cells. To study patterns of TCR occurrence, a later analysis re-analyzed previously published TCR beta repertoires from more than 550 donors and added high-resolution HLA genotyping. The number of donors typed differed by locus, with 629-630 for A, B, C, DRB1 and DQB1, 522 for DQA1, 606 for DPA1, and some 450 for DPB1. An early release that covered some 640 HLA-typed donors contained around 330 gigabases of sequencing data and tens of millions of unique TCR sequences. Every repertoire in the discovery cohort had been generated on one and the same sequencing platform. Alongside the repertoire data, information on donor age, sex, ethnicity and CMV serostatus was compiled. In a later genetic analysis, genome-wide SNP genotypes for about 55% of the roughly 700 donors were used, and that subset was treated as a discovery cohort. To predict cytomegalovirus infection status, the study combined high-throughput TCR immunosequencing, statistical association of individual TCRs with disease status, and machine learning. Four to six DR-DQ haplotypes were handled as single units for association and clustering, since linkage in the cohort was strong. In the later analysis, no new phenotypic data were used to find candidate immune exposures; instead, reliance was placed on TCR beta sequences and their occurrence across donors. The genetic ancestry cluster associated with self-reported Caucasian donors included around 76% of the roughly 400 genotyped donors. The aim of the study was to test whether cataloging public T cell receptors could identify signatures of past pathogen exposure. A separate validation cohort of about 110 different subjects was used in addition to the approximately 700-subject first cohort. The study used immunosequencing to profile the T cell repertoires of hundreds of subjects and linked those repertoires to cytomegalovirus serostatus. Both class I and class II loci were covered by HLA typing, at four-digit resolution. An earlier analysis of some 600 of the donors applied high-throughput TCR beta sequencing to assess whether each TCR beta V gene segment acted as functional or pseudogenic. Among about 370 genotyped donors of the cohort, an average of approximately 240,000 unique TCR beta nucleotide sequences was sequenced per donor, of which roughly 17% were non-productive. Findings and caveats that apply to the study as a whole: The earlier analysis of approximately 540 of the donors excluded seventeen rarely observed V segments, including chromosome 9 orphons, because counts were too low. This cohort had only TCR beta chains sequenced, and the lack of alpha or paired-chain data limited which features could be detected. At a false discovery rate of 0.05, a later analysis linked some 17,000 TCR beta sequences to specific HLA alleles. Cytomegalovirus status was reported to be diagnosed by the classifier with high specificity and sensitivity in both the original and validation cohorts. A later genetic analysis associated a missense DCLRE1C variant with V-gene and J-gene trimming of TCR beta chains, and an independent cohort replicated the association. A later genetic analysis reported fewer N-insertions in productive TCRs among donors in an Asian-associated ancestry cluster than the roughly 700-donor mean. A later analysis found that most CMV-associated TCR beta chains appeared HLA-restricted, with HLA associations seemingly driven largely by CMV exposure. A few of the identified cytomegalovirus-associated TCR beta chains were confirmed in vitro to be specific for cytomegalovirus antigens. Assigning TCR associations to individual alleles was difficult when HLA alleles, especially DR and DQ, strongly co-occurred. The only immune exposure information available for the cohort was CMV serostatus. Roughly uniform sequencing depth across donors was assumed in presence/absence analyses, although this assumption may not hold. HLA typing was unavailable for some donors at each locus, so association tests used only the typed subset. In an earlier analysis of several hundred of the donors, most TCR beta V segments were observed in productive rearrangements about 90% or about 30% of the time, broadly matching IMGT annotations. A later analysis found that HLA-associated TCR beta chains were more clonally expanded and had lower generation probabilities than equally common non-associated chains. Most TCR sequences were seen in very few donors, while some public TCRs were found in many individuals. In a later analysis, the rate of TCR association differed among HLA loci, with DRB1 alleles having the most associated TCRs and HLA-C alleles having the fewest. A later analysis reported that several top co-occurrence clusters appeared linked to parvovirus B19, influenza, CMV and Epstein-Barr virus. A cluster of highly shared sequence variants was judged likely to represent a technical artifact of the sequencing pipeline. According to the authors, the approach could potentially be generalized to other disease states and immunological phenotypes. A further reported finding was that TCR beta sequences accurately predicted the HLA-A and HLA-B alleles for most subjects in the first cohort. Correlated functional status among segregating V segments might reflect linkage disequilibrium, but an unknown experimental factor could not be ruled out. A total of some 180 TCR beta chains were listed by the study as associated with cytomegalovirus.

Comment on this clone: Its antigen specificity is not known. No base quality information exists; no much larger clone differs at one position.

The library was made by the immunoSEQ multiplex PCR assay. For the multiplex PCR, a mixture combining 60 forward primers for TCR Vbeta segments and 13 reverse primers for TCR Jbeta segments was used. The CDR3 region of rearranged TCR beta genes was amplified from genomic DNA with a multiplex PCR assay. The Illumina HiSeq System was used to sequence the amplified TCR beta libraries as 87-base-pair reads. Concerning the study's data processing: In a later analysis, around 80 million unique TCR beta chains were counted across the 650 to 700 repertoires, and roughly 10 million of these chains were shared by at least two donors. Raw reads were error-corrected and collapsed into unique sequences with a nearest-neighbor algorithm that merged closely related sequences to remove PCR and sequencing errors. Alignment of CDR3 sequences to IMGT reference sequences was used to assign V, D and J gene segments. For a sequence to be retained, a match of at least six nucleotides was required to both a V gene segment and a J gene segment. A rearrangement was called productive if the CDR3 had no stop codons and remained in frame with V and J, and every other rearrangement was called non-productive. CDR3 was defined according to IMGT convention as the region running from the second conserved V-encoded cysteine to the conserved J-encoded phenylalanine. The earlier analysis of 450 to 750 of the donors excluded any sequence lacking an unambiguous match to a single V gene segment. In an earlier analysis of a few hundred of the donors, V segments were called functional above 56.7% productive rearrangements and were called segregating when the between-donor standard deviation exceeded 5%. A statistical classification framework was developed to diagnose cytomegalovirus status using the catalog of TCR beta chain sequences. In a later analysis, V and J genes were assigned by comparing TCR nucleotide sequences against IMGT/GENE-DB human TR gene sequences. Using the TCRdist pipeline, a later analysis assigned CDR3 sequences along with most-parsimonious VDJ recombination scenarios. In a later analysis, each TCR beta chain was defined by its CDR3 amino acid sequence together with its V-gene family, and reads without a unique V-gene family were excluded. As a way to deal with suspected cross-contamination and a sequencing artifact, a later analysis dropped 640 or so nucleotide sequences that were highly shared and had low generation probability. In a later analysis, a clonal expansion index was calculated for each public chain from normalized within-repertoire ranks of inferred template counts. In a later analysis, generation probabilities were computed with a VDJ recombination model fitted to out-of-frame rearrangements, and the resulting probabilities were checked against IGoR. In a later analysis, TCR-TCR, TCR-HLA and TCR-CMV co-occurrence was scored with hypergeometric tests, and a repertoire-size bias correction was applied to TCR pairs. A later analysis estimated false discovery rates by permuting HLA or CMV assignments 20 times. A later analysis grouped co-occurring TCRs with DBSCAN, adding TCRdist sequence similarity when clustering within HLA-allele-positive subsets. Repertoires with fewer than 30,000 or more than 120,000 public chains were left out of co-occurrence clustering, as were five repertoires with anomalous nucleotide sharing. Drawn from immuneACCESS, this table holds only the in-frame rearrangements with V and J called that TCRdb kept. Clones are partly lost; checked studies trace under half to an unresolved V gene and leave the rest unexplained. V and J calls and clone size are as listed in that table; D and trimming were resolved from the DNA. For this sample the table gives 140,000 to 150,000 clones, of which roughly 80% were detected only once. The top ten constitute 6.5% to 8% of the sample.

The cohort consisted of 666 healthy bone marrow donors. At the time of sampling, all cohort members were nominally healthy, though unrecorded immune exposures were likely present. The donor tested CMV seropositive and was one of the 289 seropositive cohort members. Every donor gave a peripheral blood sample, and the peripheral blood mononuclear cells from that sample were used for TCR beta sequencing. The Qiagen DNeasy Blood Extraction Kit was used to extract genomic DNA from the blood cell samples. The material sequenced was PBMCs. The clonotype originates from a woman in her 40s in good health and CMV-seropositive.

The CDR3 region: CASSSRPGVGGYTF. The DNA sequence is TGCGCCAGCAGCTCACGGCCGGGGGTAGGGGGCTACACCTTC. This receptor chain uses TRBV5-1 and TRBJ1-2, and the D gene may be TRBD1, 5 bases matching. The CDR3 starts with the cysteine, ends with the phenylalanine, and has 14 residues. The CDR3 DNA has 42 bases and is translated from base 1. The germline V gene gives CDR1 as SGHRS and CDR2 as YFSETQ. The V end loses 3 bases and the J end loses 8 bases, and a stretch of 17 bases separates them.